This T cell receptor (beta chain) appears in the sequencing data of a study of cytomegalovirus exposure and HLA in healthy donors. Broader study findings: High sensitivity and specificity were reportedly achieved when the classifier diagnosed cytomegalovirus status. TCR beta chains associated with HLA were, in a later analysis, more clonally expanded than equally common others. The productive fraction for most TCR beta V segments was about 90% or about 30% in an earlier analysis. As a later analysis showed, a missense DCLRE1C variant was linked to trimming of TCR beta V- and J-genes.

A multiplex PCR was run with 60 Vbeta primers and 13 Jbeta primers. Measured with immunoSEQ multiplex PCR; TCRdb has only the in-frame clones, and not every one. The sample yields 100,000 or so clones, about 80% seen once. Note on this clone: What it binds is not known.

In germline, CDR1 is MDHEN, CDR2 SYDVKM. With 9 bases removed from V and 2 bases from J, the gap between germline ends came to 4 bases. This CDR3 has 10 amino acids. Sequencing was done on a sample of PBMCs. The rearrangement joins TRBV28 to TRBJ2-5; D remains ambiguous. The source of this sequence is a man aged 25 to 40 in good health and CMV-seropositive. CDR3 region: CASRQETQYF. The CDR3 coding sequence is TGTGCCAGTCGTCAAGAGACCCAGTACTTC.